A single sample gave rise to the 9 T cell receptor beta chains below, sequenced in a study of cytomegalovirus exposure and HLA in healthy donors. This PCR relied on a set of 60 Vbeta primers and 13 Jbeta primers. The data were produced by immunoSEQ multiplex PCR, yet TCRdb's version contains in-frame clones alone and is incomplete. This table holds 94,000 or so clones, just over 70% found once. The source material was PBMCs. The receptors derive from a man between 60 and 70 years old in good health and CMV-seronegative.

This clone has more than one count but fewer than ten. The rearrangement uses TRBV7-9 and TRBJ2-1; 12 bases agree with TRBD2. This CDR3 contains 15 residues. J gave up 4 bases and V 6 bases, and 4 bases lay outside the gene matches. Germline values: CDR1 SEHNR, CDR2 FQNEAQ (reference sequence). CDR3 DNA sequence: TGTGCCAGCAGAGCCGGGACTAGCGGGTACAATGAGCAGTTCTTC. Protein sequence: CASRAGTSGYNEQFF.

This chain uses TRBV6-5 with TRBJ2-7; D gene ambiguous. This CDR3 spans 13 amino acids. V lost 8 bases, J lost 5 bases, and 16 bases lay in between. The germline V gene has CDR1 MNHEY and CDR2 SVGAGI. The CDR3, as DNA: TGTGCCAGCCCCGATCTGCAACACCACGAGCAGTACTTC. This sequence encodes CASPDLQHHEQYF.

Only one count was recorded for this clone. The chain links TRBV7-8 to TRBJ2-7, with 12 bases matching TRBD2. The trim removed 4 bases at V and 2 bases at J, leaving 0 bases unmatched. The length of the CDR3 is 14 residues. Germline lookup yields CDR1 SGHVS and CDR2 FQNEAQ. CDR3: CASSWTSGTYEQYF. As DNA, the CDR3 is TGTGCCAGCAGCTGGACTAGCGGGACCTACGAGCAGTACTTC. Together with reference TRBV7-8 and TRBJ2-7, the CDR3 gives the full variable domain: GAGVSQSPRYKVAKRGQDVALRCDPISGHVSLFWYQQALGQGPEFLTYFQNEAQLDKSGLPSDRFFAERPEGSVSTLKIQRTQQEDSAVYLCASSWTSGTYEQYFGPGTRLTVT.

The J gene is TRBJ1-3, the V gene TRBV28; the D is unclear. CDR1 and CDR2 (germline): MDHEN, SYDVKM. This CDR3 is built from 16 residues. The V end was cut by 2 bases, the J end by 0 bases, with 11 bases between. The CDR3 bases are TGTGCCAGCAGTTTAGGTTGGGCAAACTCTGGAAACACCATATATTTT. As protein: CASSLGWANSGNTIYF.

The chain carries TRBV5-6 and TRBJ2-7; 12 bases are shared with TRBD2. CDR1 and CDR2 from the germline V gene are SGHDT and YYEEEE. This CDR3 is 15 amino acids long. With V trimmed by 4 bases and J by 6 bases, 8 bases remained unmatched. CDR3 protein: CASSRRLAGEFEQYF. DNA of the CDR3: TGTGCCAGCAGCCGGAGACTAGCGGGAGAGTTCGAGCAGTACTTC. Full variable domain (outside the CDR3, taken from reference TRBV5-6 and TRBJ2-7): DAGVTQSPTHLIKTRGQQVTLRCSPKSGHDTVSWYQQALGQGPQFIFQYYEEEERQRGNFPDRFSGHQFPNYSSELNVNALLLGDSALYLCASSRRLAGEFEQYFGPGTRLTVT.

This chain joins TRBV7-2 and TRBJ2-5; TRBD2 agrees at 7 bases. Germline trimming cut 3 bases from V and 3 bases from J; bases unmatched to any gene: 4. Germline V gives CDR1 SGHTA, CDR2 FQGNSA. The CDR3 runs to 14 residues. DNA of the CDR3: TGTGCCAGCAGCTTTTTTGCGGGGGAAGAGACCCAGTACTTC. Amino acid sequence: CASSFFAGEETQYF.

The table lists this clone with a few counts. The chain joins TRBV7-2 to TRBJ2-1; D not resolved. This CDR3 comprises 16 residues. V was clipped by 1 base and J by 10 bases, with 20 bases between them. Germline V gene lookup returns CDR1 SGHTA and CDR2 FQGNSA. The chain's CDR3 is CASSLGGGQWAQEQFF. Here the CDR3 DNA reads TGTGCCAGCAGCTTAGGTGGTGGCCAGTGGGCCCAAGAGCAGTTCTTC.

This chain connects TRBV6-5 to TRBJ2-3, with 8 bases matching TRBD2. Germline trimming cut 2 bases from V and 4 bases from J; bases unmatched to any gene: 5. Germline CDR1 reads MNHEY; CDR2 reads SVGAGI. The CDR3 has 15 amino acids. CDR3 sequence: CASSYGGGFADTQYF. As DNA, the CDR3 is TGTGCCAGCAGTTACGGCGGGGGGTTCGCAGATACGCAGTATTTT.

Only a few counts were recorded for this clone. This sequence joins TRBV9 and TRBJ1-2, with 10 positions matching TRBD1. Germline CDR1 SGDLS, CDR2 YYNGEE. This CDR3 is 14 amino acids long. The V and J ends lost 2 bases and 4 bases, in that order; junction bases with no gene match: 2. In DNA, the CDR3 is TGTGCCAGCAGCGTCCGGGACAGGGGCTATGGCTACACCTTC. Amino acid sequence: CASSVRDRGYGYTF.